A selection of T cell receptor beta chains follows, all from one sample in a study of blood T cells in healthy people across ages. TCRdb called the 5' RACE reads again in MiXCR, with one record for every CDR3 protein. This sample has under 800,000 distinct CDR3 sequences, with about 42% found just once. The sequenced material came from blood. The receptors were sampled from a woman aged 60-70 years in good health. CDR3s include the opening cysteine and the closing phenylalanine or tryptophan. The D gene is left open where the match is weak. A clone size is listed for some rows: how often the clone was seen (once, few, many), or a class if it is expanded.

J gene: TRBJ2-7
V gene: TRBV21-1
clone size: .
D gene: .
CDR3 protein: CASSKGSGYYEQYF
CDR3 DNA: TGTGCCAGCAGCAAGGGCAGCGGGTACTACGAGCAGTACTTC

J gene: TRBJ1-6
V gene: TRBV9
clone size: .
D gene: .
CDR3 protein: CASSVEAGPNSPLHF
CDR3 DNA: TGTGCCAGCAGCGTAGAAGCGGGCCCAAATTCACCCCTCCACTTT

J gene: TRBJ2-5
V gene: TRBV7-9
clone size: .
D gene: .
CDR3 protein: CASSRGLSYQETQYF
CDR3 DNA: TGTGCCAGCAGCAGAGGACTGTCGTACCAAGAGACCCAGTACTTC

J gene: TRBJ2-2
V gene: TRBV27
clone size: .
D gene: .
CDR3 protein: CASSSLMHSPGRLNTGELFF
CDR3 DNA: TGTGCCAGCAGCAGCTTAATGCATTCCCCGGGACGTTTGAACACCGGGGAGCTGTTTTTT

J gene: TRBJ1-2
V gene: TRBV7-2
clone size: few
D gene: .
CDR3 protein: CASSFTRDKNYGYTF
CDR3 DNA: TGTGCCAGCAGCTTCACCCGGGACAAGAACTATGGCTACACCTTC

J gene: TRBJ1-2
V gene: TRBV4-2
clone size: .
D gene: TRBD1
CDR3 protein: CASSPNGRDRVGYGYTF
CDR3 DNA: TGTGCCAGCAGCCCAAACGGTCGGGACAGGGTGGGCTATGGCTACACCTTC

J gene: TRBJ1-4
V gene: TRBV11-2
clone size: .
D gene: TRBD1
CDR3 protein: CASSLDRAPLIQGVNEKLFF
CDR3 DNA: TGTGCCAGCAGCTTAGATCGGGCCCCCCTTATACAGGGGGTTAATGAAAAACTGTTTTTT

J gene: TRBJ2-7
V gene: TRBV3-1
clone size: .
D gene: TRBD2
CDR3 protein: CASSQGTSGRVHEQYF
CDR3 DNA: TGTGCCAGCAGCCAAGGGACTAGCGGGAGAGTCCACGAGCAGTACTTC

J gene: TRBJ2-1
V gene: TRBV7-3
clone size: once
D gene: .
CDR3 protein: CASSPTDHTNEQFF
CDR3 DNA: TGTGCCAGCAGCCCCACGGACCATACGAATGAGCAGTTCTTC

J gene: TRBJ2-1
V gene: TRBV12-3/TRBV12-4
clone size: once
D gene: .
CDR3 protein: CASIGRAANEQFF
CDR3 DNA: TGTGCCAGCATTGGGCGGGCAGCCAATGAGCAGTTCTTC

J gene: TRBJ2-7
V gene: TRBV10-2
clone size: few
D gene: .
CDR3 protein: CASTGYNEQYF
CDR3 DNA: TGCGCCAGCACAGGGTACAATGAGCAGTACTTC

J gene: TRBJ2-5
V gene: TRBV7-2
clone size: many
D gene: TRBD2
CDR3 protein: CASSSPGLTQETQYF
CDR3 DNA: TGTGCCAGCAGCTCTCCGGGACTAACACAAGAGACCCAGTACTTC

J gene: TRBJ2-1
V gene: TRBV20-1
clone size: .
D gene: TRBD1
CDR3 protein: CSARGQGESGNPRYNEQFF
CDR3 DNA: TGCAGTGCTAGAGGACAGGGGGAGAGCGGGAACCCTCGCTACAATGAGCAGTTCTTC

J gene: TRBJ2-3
V gene: TRBV27
clone size: .
D gene: TRBD2
CDR3 protein: CASSWRAGVSEGTDTQYF
CDR3 DNA: TGTGCCAGCAGTTGGAGAGCGGGAGTTAGTGAGGGGACAGATACGCAGTATTTT

J gene: TRBJ1-5
V gene: TRBV5-5
clone size: few
D gene: .
CDR3 protein: CASSLGRGAINQPQHF
CDR3 DNA: TGTGCCAGCAGCTTGGGTCGGGGGGCGATCAATCAGCCCCAGCATTTT

J gene: TRBJ2-1
V gene: TRBV20-1
clone size: many
D gene: TRBD2
CDR3 protein: CSARGLAGGNEQFF
CDR3 DNA: TGCAGTGCTAGGGGACTAGCGGGAGGCAATGAGCAGTTCTTC

J gene: TRBJ1-1
V gene: TRBV29-1
clone size: .
D gene: .
CDR3 protein: CSAAGVPTEAFF
CDR3 DNA: TGCAGCGCGGCGGGGGTACCCACTGAAGCTTTCTTT

J gene: TRBJ2-5
V gene: TRBV20-1
clone size: .
D gene: .
CDR3 protein: CSARDPGPIVTQYF
CDR3 DNA: TGCAGTGCTAGAGATCCCGGCCCCATTGTGACCCAGTACTTC

J gene: TRBJ1-1
V gene: TRBV6-6
clone size: few
D gene: .
CDR3 protein: CASRPTGSIGTEAFF
CDR3 DNA: TGTGCCAGCAGACCCACAGGGTCGATTGGAACTGAAGCTTTCTTT

J gene: TRBJ2-5
V gene: TRBV10-3
clone size: .
D gene: TRBD1
CDR3 protein: CAISESKGQISVTQYF
CDR3 DNA: TGTGCCATCAGTGAGTCGAAGGGACAGATATCCGTGACCCAGTACTTC

J gene: TRBJ2-1
V gene: TRBV29-1
clone size: few
D gene: .
CDR3 protein: CSVEEWGGGEQFF
CDR3 DNA: TGCAGCGTTGAGGAGTGGGGGGGCGGGGAGCAGTTCTTC

J gene: TRBJ2-3
V gene: TRBV4-3
clone size: .
D gene: .
CDR3 protein: CASSQDLTGSTDTQYF
CDR3 DNA: TGCGCCAGCAGCCAAGATCTAACGGGAAGCACAGATACGCAGTATTTT

J gene: TRBJ2-5
V gene: TRBV25-1
clone size: .
D gene: TRBD1
CDR3 protein: CASRPGQGMETQYF
CDR3 DNA: TGTGCCAGCCGGCCGGGACAGGGGATGGAGACCCAGTACTTC

J gene: TRBJ2-5
V gene: TRBV20-1
clone size: few
D gene: .
CDR3 protein: CSGAMGSGPGETQYF
CDR3 DNA: TGCAGTGGTGCGATGGGTTCGGGACCAGGAGAGACCCAGTACTTC

J gene: TRBJ2-5
V gene: TRBV24-1
clone size: .
D gene: TRBD1
CDR3 protein: CATSDTQGGQGDNEQYF
CDR3 DNA: TGTGCCACCAGTGATACCCAAGGGGGACAGGGGGACAATGAGCAGTACTTC

J gene: TRBJ1-1
V gene: TRBV7-2
clone size: .
D gene: .
CDR3 protein: CASSPPDLWNSEAFF
CDR3 DNA: TGTGCCAGCAGCCCTCCGGACCTATGGAACTCTGAAGCTTTCTTT

J gene: TRBJ2-7
V gene: TRBV10-3
clone size: .
D gene: .
CDR3 protein: CATGRGMWESGYEQYF
CDR3 DNA: TGTGCCACAGGTCGGGGTATGTGGGAGAGCGGCTACGAGCAGTACTTC

J gene: TRBJ1-2
V gene: TRBV20-1
clone size: .
D gene: TRBD1
CDR3 protein: CSAQIFPRDRVGGYTF
CDR3 DNA: TGCAGTGCCCAGATATTCCCCCGGGACAGGGTGGGCGGCTACACCTTC

J gene: TRBJ2-6
V gene: TRBV29-1
clone size: few
D gene: TRBD1
CDR3 protein: CSVPTGDGANVLTF
CDR3 DNA: TGCAGCGTCCCGACAGGGGATGGGGCCAACGTCCTGACTTTC

J gene: TRBJ1-5
V gene: TRBV7-3
clone size: .
D gene: .
CDR3 protein: CASGLSPNQPQHF
CDR3 DNA: TGTGCCAGTGGCTTAAGTCCCAATCAGCCCCAGCATTTT

J gene: TRBJ2-3
V gene: TRBV27
clone size: .
D gene: TRBD2
CDR3 protein: CASSSMGLAGVPDTQYF
CDR3 DNA: TGTGCCAGCAGTTCCATGGGACTAGCGGGAGTCCCAGATACGCAGTATTTT

J gene: TRBJ2-1
V gene: TRBV28
clone size: .
D gene: .
CDR3 protein: CASSLNRGGQGYNEQFF
CDR3 DNA: TGTGCCAGCAGTTTAAATCGGGGGGGACAGGGCTACAATGAGCAGTTCTTC

J gene: TRBJ2-1
V gene: TRBV20-1
clone size: .
D gene: TRBD2
CDR3 protein: CSAWGGTSNNEQFF
CDR3 DNA: TGCAGTGCTTGGGGGGGGACTTCTAACAATGAGCAGTTCTTC

J gene: TRBJ2-3
V gene: TRBV6-6
clone size: few
D gene: TRBD2
CDR3 protein: CASSPGRGYADTQYF
CDR3 DNA: TGTGCCAGCAGCCCCGGGAGGGGCTATGCAGATACGCAGTATTTT

J gene: TRBJ2-1
V gene: TRBV20-1
clone size: once
D gene: TRBD1
CDR3 protein: CSATRTGLREQFF
CDR3 DNA: TGCAGTGCTACCCGGACAGGGTTACGTGAGCAGTTCTTC

J gene: TRBJ2-3
V gene: TRBV20-1
clone size: .
D gene: TRBD2
CDR3 protein: CSARGLSGADSRTDTQYF
CDR3 DNA: TGCAGTGCTAGGGGGCTTAGCGGGGCGGATTCCCGCACAGATACGCAGTATTTT

J gene: TRBJ1-1
V gene: TRBV10-3
clone size: .
D gene: TRBD1
CDR3 protein: CAISGGQGDPEVFF
CDR3 DNA: TGTGCCATCAGTGGAGGACAGGGGGACCCTGAAGTTTTCTTT

J gene: TRBJ2-7
V gene: TRBV10-3
clone size: few
D gene: .
CDR3 protein: CAISENRGVHEQYF
CDR3 DNA: TGTGCCATCAGTGAGAATCGAGGGGTCCACGAGCAGTACTTC

J gene: TRBJ2-5
V gene: TRBV27
clone size: few
D gene: .
CDR3 protein: CASSAQHREETQYF
CDR3 DNA: TGTGCCAGCAGTGCCCAACACAGGGAAGAGACCCAGTACTTC

J gene: TRBJ2-7
V gene: TRBV7-2
clone size: .
D gene: TRBD2
CDR3 protein: CASSLGAGVIYEQYF
CDR3 DNA: TGTGCCAGCAGCTTAGGAGCGGGGGTCATCTACGAGCAGTACTTC

J gene: TRBJ2-2
V gene: TRBV7-9
clone size: .
D gene: .
CDR3 protein: CASSGDTYTGELFF
CDR3 DNA: TGTGCCAGCAGCGGTGATACCTACACCGGGGAGCTGTTTTTT

J gene: TRBJ2-7
V gene: TRBV7-2
clone size: few
D gene: TRBD2
CDR3 protein: CASSPSGGAGEQYF
CDR3 DNA: TGTGCCAGCAGCCCTAGCGGGGGGGCAGGAGAGCAGTACTTC

J gene: TRBJ2-7
V gene: TRBV11-2
clone size: .
D gene: .
CDR3 protein: CASSLIQRSYNEQYF
CDR3 DNA: TGTGCCAGCAGCTTAATACAGCGCTCCTACAATGAGCAGTACTTC

J gene: TRBJ2-5
V gene: TRBV7-9
clone size: .
D gene: .
CDR3 protein: CASSQLAGGETQYF
CDR3 DNA: TGTGCCAGCAGCCAACTAGCCGGGGGAGAGACCCAGTACTTC

J gene: TRBJ2-7
V gene: TRBV11-2
clone size: few
D gene: .
CDR3 protein: CASSLDMRSYEQYF
CDR3 DNA: TGTGCCAGCAGCTTAGATATGAGATCCTACGAGCAGTACTTC

J gene: TRBJ1-1
V gene: TRBV7-8
clone size: few
D gene: .
CDR3 protein: CASSLVGGMNTEAFF
CDR3 DNA: TGTGCCAGCAGCTTAGTTGGGGGAATGAACACTGAAGCTTTCTTT

J gene: TRBJ2-1
V gene: TRBV3-1
clone size: .
D gene: .
CDR3 protein: CASGRGSMRNEQFF
CDR3 DNA: TGTGCCAGCGGCCGGGGTTCGATGAGGAATGAGCAGTTCTTC

J gene: TRBJ1-2
V gene: TRBV28
clone size: few
D gene: .
CDR3 protein: CASSLSTEGYTF
CDR3 DNA: TGTGCCAGCAGTTTATCTACGGAGGGCTACACCTTC

J gene: TRBJ2-3
V gene: TRBV29-1
clone size: .
D gene: .
CDR3 protein: CSGWTDTQYF
CDR3 DNA: TGCAGCGGATGGACAGATACGCAGTATTTT

J gene: TRBJ2-7
V gene: TRBV12-3/TRBV12-4
clone size: .
D gene: .
CDR3 protein: CASRPGRSDEQYF
CDR3 DNA: TGTGCCAGCAGGCCGGGACGGAGCGACGAGCAGTACTTC

J gene: TRBJ1-6
V gene: TRBV12-3/TRBV12-4
clone size: few
D gene: .
CDR3 protein: CASSPKSSYNSPLHF
CDR3 DNA: TGTGCCAGCAGTCCCAAGAGCTCCTATAATTCACCCCTCCACTTT